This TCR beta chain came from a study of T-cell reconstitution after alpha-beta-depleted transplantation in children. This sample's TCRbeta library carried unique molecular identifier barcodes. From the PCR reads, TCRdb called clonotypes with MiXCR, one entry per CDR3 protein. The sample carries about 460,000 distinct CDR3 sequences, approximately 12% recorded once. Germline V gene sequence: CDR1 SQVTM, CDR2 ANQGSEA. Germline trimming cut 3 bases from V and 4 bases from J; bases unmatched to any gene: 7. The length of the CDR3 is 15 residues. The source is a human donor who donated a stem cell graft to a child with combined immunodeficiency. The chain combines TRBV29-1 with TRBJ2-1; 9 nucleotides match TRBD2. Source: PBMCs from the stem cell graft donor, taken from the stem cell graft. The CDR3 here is CSVEGSGGHYNEQFF. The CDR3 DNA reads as TGCAGCGTTGAGGGTAGCGGGGGACATTACAATGAGCAGTTCTTC.